This T cell receptor beta chain was sequenced during a study of T cells in Graves' hyperthyroidism and ophthalmopathy. Researchers took RNA transcripts and amplified the TCR beta CDR3 regions from them. The HTBI primer set was used in a first-round RT-PCR of the TCR CDR3. Each CDR3 protein gets one entry after TCRdb re-called the multiplex PCR reads with MiXCR. The table includes more than 250,000 distinct CDR3 sequences, approximately 16% detected once. At least ten counts were recorded for this clonotype. Each patient was aged 18 to 65 and had newly diagnosed hyperthyroidism of under 2 months' duration. PBMCs were obtained from about 9.9 ml fresh peripheral blood. V lost 0 bases to trimming and J lost 9 bases; unmatched junction nucleotides: 8. Germline-derived CDR1 and CDR2 are SGHRS and YFSETQ. There are 16 residues in the CDR3.

Specimen: blood. This receptor was taken from a woman between 45 and 65 years old with Graves' hyperthyroidism that later progressed to Graves' ophthalmopathy. The chain employs TRBV5-1 and TRBJ2-1; 11 nucleotides match TRBD2. The CDR3 sequence is CASSLDIAGGPGEQFF. The CDR3 coding sequence is TGCGCCAGCAGCTTGGACATAGCGGGAGGGCCGGGTGAGCAGTTCTTC.